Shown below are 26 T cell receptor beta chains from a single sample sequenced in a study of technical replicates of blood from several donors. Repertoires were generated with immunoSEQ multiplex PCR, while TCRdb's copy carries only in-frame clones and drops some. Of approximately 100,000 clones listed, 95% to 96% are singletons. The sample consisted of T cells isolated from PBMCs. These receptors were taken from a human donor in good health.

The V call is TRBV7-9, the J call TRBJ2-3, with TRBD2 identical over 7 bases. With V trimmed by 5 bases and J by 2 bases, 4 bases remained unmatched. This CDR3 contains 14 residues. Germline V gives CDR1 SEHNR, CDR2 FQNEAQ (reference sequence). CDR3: CASSAAGVTDTQYF. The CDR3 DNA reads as TGTGCCAGCAGCGCCGCGGGGGTCACAGATACGCAGTATTTT.

The CDR3 spells CASSAPRDRGLETEAFF. As DNA, the CDR3 is TGTGCCAGCAGCGCCCCGAGGGACAGGGGTTTGGAAACTGAAGCTTTCTTT. The chain has TRBV9 and TRBJ1-1, with 10 positions matching TRBD1. Germline lookup yields CDR1 SGDLS and CDR2 YYNGEE. Unmatched junction bases numbered 13, after V lost 3 bases and J lost 5 bases. CDR3 length equals 17 residues. Combining the CDR3 with reference TRBV9 and TRBJ1-1 gives the whole variable domain DSGVTQTPKHLITATGQRVTLRCSPRSGDLSVYWYQQSLDQGLQFLIQYYNGEERAKGNILERFSAQQFPDLHSELNLSSLELGDSALYFCASSAPRDRGLETEAFFGQGTRLTVV.

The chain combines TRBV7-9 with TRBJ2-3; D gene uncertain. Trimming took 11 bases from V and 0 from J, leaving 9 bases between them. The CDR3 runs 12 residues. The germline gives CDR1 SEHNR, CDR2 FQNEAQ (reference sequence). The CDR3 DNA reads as TGTGCCCCCGGAGCTAGCACAGATACGCAGTATTTT. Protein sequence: CAPGASTDTQYF.

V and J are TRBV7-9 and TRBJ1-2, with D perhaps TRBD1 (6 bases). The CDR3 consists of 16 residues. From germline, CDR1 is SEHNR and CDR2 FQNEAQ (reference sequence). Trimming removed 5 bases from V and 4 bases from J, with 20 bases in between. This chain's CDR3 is CASSRPQGRLSYGYTF. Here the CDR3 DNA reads TGTGCCAGCAGCCGGCCACAGGGACGCCTTTCCTATGGCTACACCTTC.

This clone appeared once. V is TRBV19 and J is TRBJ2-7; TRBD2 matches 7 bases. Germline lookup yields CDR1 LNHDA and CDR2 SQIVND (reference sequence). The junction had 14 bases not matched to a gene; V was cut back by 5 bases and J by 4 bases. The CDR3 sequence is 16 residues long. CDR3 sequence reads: CASSEGPRTRPYEQYF. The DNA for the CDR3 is TGTGCCAGTAGTGAAGGTCCGCGGACTAGGCCGTACGAGCAGTACTTC.

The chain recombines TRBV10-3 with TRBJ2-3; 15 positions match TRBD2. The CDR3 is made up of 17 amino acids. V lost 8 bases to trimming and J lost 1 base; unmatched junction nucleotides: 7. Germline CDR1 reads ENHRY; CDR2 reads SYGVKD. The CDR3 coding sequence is TGTGCCATCGCAGGACTAGCGGGGGGGAGCCGCACAGATACGCAGTATTTT. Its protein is CAIAGLAGGSRTDTQYF.

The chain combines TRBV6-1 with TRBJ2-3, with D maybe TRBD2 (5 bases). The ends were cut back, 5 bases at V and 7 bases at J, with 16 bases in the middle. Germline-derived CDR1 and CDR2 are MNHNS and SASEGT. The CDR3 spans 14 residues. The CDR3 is CASSKGPPGNTQYF. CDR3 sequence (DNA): TGTGCCAGCAGTAAAGGTCCTCCCGGGAATACGCAGTATTTT.

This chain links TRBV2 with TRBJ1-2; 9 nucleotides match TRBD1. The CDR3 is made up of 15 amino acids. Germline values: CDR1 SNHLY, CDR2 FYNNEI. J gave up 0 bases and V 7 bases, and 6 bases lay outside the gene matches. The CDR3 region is CASIGTGLTNYGYTF. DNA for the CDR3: TGTGCCAGCATCGGGACAGGGCTAACTAACTATGGCTACACCTTC.

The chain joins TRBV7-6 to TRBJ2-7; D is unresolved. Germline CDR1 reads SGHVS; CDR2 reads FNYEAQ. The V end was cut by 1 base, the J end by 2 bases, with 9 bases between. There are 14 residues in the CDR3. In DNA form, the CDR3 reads TGTGCCAGCAGCTTAGTAGCATTAACCTACGAGCAGTACTTC. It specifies CASSLVALTYEQYF. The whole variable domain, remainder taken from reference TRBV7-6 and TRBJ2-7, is GAGVSQSPRYKVTKRGQDVALRCDPISGHVSLYWYRQALGQGPEFLTYFNYEAQQDKSGLPNDRFSAERPEGSISTLTIQRTEQRDSAMYRCASSLVALTYEQYFGPGTRLTVT.

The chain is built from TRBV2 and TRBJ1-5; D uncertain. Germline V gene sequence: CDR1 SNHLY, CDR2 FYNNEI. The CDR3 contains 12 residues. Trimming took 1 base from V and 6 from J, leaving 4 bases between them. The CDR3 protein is CASSEGLQPQHF. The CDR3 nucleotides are TGTGCCAGCAGTGAAGGTCTTCAGCCCCAGCATTTT.

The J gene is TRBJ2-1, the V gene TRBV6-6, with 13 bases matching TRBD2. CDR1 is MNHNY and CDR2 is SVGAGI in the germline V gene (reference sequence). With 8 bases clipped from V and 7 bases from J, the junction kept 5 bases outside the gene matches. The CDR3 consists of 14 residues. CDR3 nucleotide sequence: TGTGCCAGCCGACTAGCGGGGGGACTTAATGAGCAGTTCTTC. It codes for CASRLAGGLNEQFF.

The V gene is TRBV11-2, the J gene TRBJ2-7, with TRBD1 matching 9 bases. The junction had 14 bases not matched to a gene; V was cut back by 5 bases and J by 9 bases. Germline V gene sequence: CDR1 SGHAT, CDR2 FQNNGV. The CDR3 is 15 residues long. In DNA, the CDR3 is TGTGCCAGCAGCCGACTGGGACAGGGTGTCAGGGGGCAGTACTTC. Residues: CASSRLGQGVRGQYF. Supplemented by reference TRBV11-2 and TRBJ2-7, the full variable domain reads EAGVAQSPRYKIIEKRQSVAFWCNPISGHATLYWYQQILGQGPKLLIQFQNNGVVDDSQLPKDRFSAERLKGVDSTLKIQPAKLEDSAVYLCASSRLGQGVRGQYFGPGTRLTVT.

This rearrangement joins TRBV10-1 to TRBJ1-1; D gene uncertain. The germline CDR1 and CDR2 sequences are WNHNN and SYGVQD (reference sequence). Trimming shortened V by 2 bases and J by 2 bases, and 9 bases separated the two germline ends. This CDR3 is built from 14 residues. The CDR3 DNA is TGCGCCAGCAGTGAGGGCACTACTAACACTGAAGCTTTCTTT. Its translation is CASSEGTTNTEAFF.

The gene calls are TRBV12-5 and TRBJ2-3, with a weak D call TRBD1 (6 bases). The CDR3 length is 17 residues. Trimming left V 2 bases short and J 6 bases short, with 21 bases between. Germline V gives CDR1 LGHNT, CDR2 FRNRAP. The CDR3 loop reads CASGLQIIRGSWDTQYF. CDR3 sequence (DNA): TGTGCTAGTGGTTTGCAAATCATCAGGGGAAGTTGGGATACGCAGTATTTT.

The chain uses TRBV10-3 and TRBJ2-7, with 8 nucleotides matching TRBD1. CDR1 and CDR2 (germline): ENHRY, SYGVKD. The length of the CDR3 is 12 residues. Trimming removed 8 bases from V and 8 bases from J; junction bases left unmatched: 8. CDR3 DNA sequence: TGTGCCATCGGCGGACAGGGTATAAAGCAGTACTTC. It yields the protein CAIGGQGIKQYF.

Here the CDR3 reads CASSDIRAGGTGELFF. The CDR3 DNA follows: TGTGCCAGCAGTGACATCCGGGCAGGGGGCACCGGGGAGCTGTTTTTT. The J gene is TRBJ2-2, the V gene TRBV25-1; 7 bases align to TRBD1. The CDR3 is 16 residues long. Per germline, CDR1 MGHDK and CDR2 SYGVNS. The V gene end was trimmed by 3 bases and the J gene end by 4 bases; junction bases not matched to a gene: 8. The entire variable domain, with the rest obtained from reference TRBV25-1 and TRBJ2-2, is as follows: EADIYQTPRYLVIGTGKKITLECSQTMGHDKMYWYQQDPGMELHLIHYSYGVNSTEKGDLSSESTVSRIRTEHFPLTLESARPSHTSQYLCASSDIRAGGTGELFFGEGSRLTVL.

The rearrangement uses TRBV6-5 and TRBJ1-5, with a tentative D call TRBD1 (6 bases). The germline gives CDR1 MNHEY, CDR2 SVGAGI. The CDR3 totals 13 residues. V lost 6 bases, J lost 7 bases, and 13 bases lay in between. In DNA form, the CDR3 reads TGTGCCAGCAGCCTAGGACAGAGGCAGCCCCAGCATTTT. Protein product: CASSLGQRQPQHF.

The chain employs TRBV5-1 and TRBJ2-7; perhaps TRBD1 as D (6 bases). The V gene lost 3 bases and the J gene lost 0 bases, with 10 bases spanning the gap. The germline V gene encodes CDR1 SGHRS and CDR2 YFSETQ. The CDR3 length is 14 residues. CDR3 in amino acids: CASSSRQASYEQYF. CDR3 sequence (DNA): TGCGCCAGCAGCTCCAGACAGGCCTCCTACGAGCAGTACTTC.

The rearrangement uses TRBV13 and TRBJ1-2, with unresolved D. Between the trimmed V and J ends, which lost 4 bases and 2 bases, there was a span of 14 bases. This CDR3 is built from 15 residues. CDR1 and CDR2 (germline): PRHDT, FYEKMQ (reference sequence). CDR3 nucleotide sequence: TGTGCCAGCAGCTCTGGGCGGGAAATAAACTATGGCTACACCTTC. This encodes CASSSGREINYGYTF.

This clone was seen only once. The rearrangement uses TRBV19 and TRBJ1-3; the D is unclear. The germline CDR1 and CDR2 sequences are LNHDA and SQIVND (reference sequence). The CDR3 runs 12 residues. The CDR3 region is CLSRSSGNTIYF. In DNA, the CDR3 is TGTCTGTCCCGGAGCTCTGGAAACACCATATATTTT. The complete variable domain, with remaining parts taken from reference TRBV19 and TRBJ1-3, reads DGGITQSPKYLFRKEGQNVTLSCEQNLNHDAMYWYRQDPGQGLRLIYYSQIVNDFQKGDIAEGYSVSREKKESFPLTVTSAQKNPTAFYLCLSRSSGNTIYFGEGSWLTVV.

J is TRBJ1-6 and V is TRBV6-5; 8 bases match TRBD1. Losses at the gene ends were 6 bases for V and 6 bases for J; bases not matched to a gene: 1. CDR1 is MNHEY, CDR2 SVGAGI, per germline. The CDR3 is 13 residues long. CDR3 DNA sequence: TGTGCCAGCAGGGACAGGGCTAATTCACCCCTCCACTTT. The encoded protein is CASRDRANSPLHF.

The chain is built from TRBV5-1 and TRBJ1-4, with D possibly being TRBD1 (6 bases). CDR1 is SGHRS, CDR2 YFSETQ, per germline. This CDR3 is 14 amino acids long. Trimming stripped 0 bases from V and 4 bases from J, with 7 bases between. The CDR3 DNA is TGCGCCAGCAGCTTGGGGACAGATAATGAAAAACTGTTTTTT. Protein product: CASSLGTDNEKLFF.

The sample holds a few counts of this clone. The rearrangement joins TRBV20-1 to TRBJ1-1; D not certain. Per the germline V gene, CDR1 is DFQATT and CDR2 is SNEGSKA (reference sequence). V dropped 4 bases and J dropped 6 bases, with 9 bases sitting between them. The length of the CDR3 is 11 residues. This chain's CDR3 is CSANSPPEAFF. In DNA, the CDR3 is TGCAGTGCTAACAGCCCTCCTGAAGCTTTCTTT.

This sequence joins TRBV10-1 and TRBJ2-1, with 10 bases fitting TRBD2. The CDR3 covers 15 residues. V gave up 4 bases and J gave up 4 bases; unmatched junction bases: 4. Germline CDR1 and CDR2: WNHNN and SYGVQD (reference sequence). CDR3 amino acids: CASSGTSGLYNEQFF. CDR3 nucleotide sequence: TGCGCCAGCAGTGGGACTAGCGGACTATACAATGAGCAGTTCTTC.

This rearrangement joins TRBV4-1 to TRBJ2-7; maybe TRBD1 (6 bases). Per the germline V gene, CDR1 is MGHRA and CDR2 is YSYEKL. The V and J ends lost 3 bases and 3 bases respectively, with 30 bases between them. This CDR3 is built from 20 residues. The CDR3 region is CASSQPRMKLGRDTSYEQYF. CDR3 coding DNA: TGCGCCAGCAGCCAGCCAAGAATGAAGTTGGGTCGGGACACAAGCTACGAGCAGTACTTC.

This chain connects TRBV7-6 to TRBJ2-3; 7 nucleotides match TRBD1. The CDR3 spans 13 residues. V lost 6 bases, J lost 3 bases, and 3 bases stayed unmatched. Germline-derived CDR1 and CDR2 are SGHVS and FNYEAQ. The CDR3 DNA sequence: TGTGCCAGCAGTCAGGGACAGACAGATACGCAGTATTTT. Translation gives CASSQGQTDTQYF.